This T cell receptor beta chain emerged from a study of OX40 agonist ivuxolimab in advanced cancers. Notes on the study in general: Among the least clonally expanded were partial responders at 0.1-3.0 mg/kg.

Profiled with immunoSEQ multiplex PCR; TCRdb holds only in-frame clones, not every one. The data contain just under 60,000 clones, over 80% of them singletons. This CDR3 region has 15 residues. Trimming left V 3 bases short and J 4 bases short, with 16 bases between. The germline CDR1 and CDR2 sequences are SGHTA and FQGNSA. Peripheral blood came from all dose cohorts at three timepoints. Comments on this clone: Its antigen remains unidentified.

This sample comprised CD4+ or CD8+ T cells sorted from blood, obtained in a trial of the OX40 agonist ivuxolimab. The source is an adult with an advanced solid tumor such as melanoma, head and neck, liver or kidney cancer. The chain carries TRBV7-2 and TRBJ2-7; TRBD1 or TRBD2 may be the D gene (6 bases each). The CDR3 bases are TGTGCCAGCAGCTTGGGGGGCCGGGGCACGTACGAGCAGTACTTC. Translating it yields CASSLGGRGTYEQYF.